These 26 T cell receptor beta chains were all obtained from the same sample, sequenced in a study of siplizumab effects on memory and regulatory T cells. TCRdb keeps only in-frame clones here, not all; method: immunoSEQ multiplex PCR. The sample includes about 100,000 clones, just under 95% of them seen just once. Source material: non-Treg CD4+ T cells sorted from blood. The origin of the receptors is a human donor in good health.

V gene TRBV18 combines with J gene TRBJ2-3; D assignment may be TRBD1 or TRBD2 (6 bases each). Trimming shortened V by 1 base and J by 2 bases, and 10 bases separated the two germline ends. From germline, CDR1 is KGHSH and CDR2 LQKENI. CDR3 length: 15 residues. CDR3 residues: CASSPLGGFTDTQYF. DNA for the CDR3: TGTGCCAGCTCACCACTAGGGGGGTTCACAGATACGCAGTATTTT.

The chain joins TRBV4-2 to TRBJ1-4, with unresolved D. The CDR3 is made up of 14 amino acids. V was clipped by 0 bases and J by 2 bases, with 4 bases between them. Per the germline V gene, CDR1 is LGHNA and CDR2 is YNFKEQ. The DNA of the CDR3 is TGTGCCAGCAGCCAAGATAACACTAATGAAAAACTGTTTTTT. Translated, it gives CASSQDNTNEKLFF.

The chain joins TRBV7-9 to TRBJ1-2; TRBD1 agrees at 10 bases. V trimming: 5 bases; J trimming: 7 bases; junction bases outside the gene matches: 7. CDR1 is SEHNR, CDR2 FQNEAQ, per germline (reference sequence). CDR3 length: 14 amino acids. CDR3 sequence: CASSLPGTGVGYTF. DNA of the CDR3: TGTGCCAGCAGCCTACCCGGGACAGGGGTTGGCTACACCTTC.

This chain links TRBV9 with TRBJ2-1; TRBD2 matches 10 bases. The ends lost 0 bases at V and 4 bases at J; junction bases unmatched: 1. The germline V gene encodes CDR1 SGDLS and CDR2 YYNGEE. This CDR3 has 15 amino acids. CDR3 in DNA: TGTGCCAGCAGCGTAGTAGCGGGAGGTTACAATGAGCAGTTCTTC. As protein: CASSVVAGGYNEQFF.

The chain combines TRBV28 with TRBJ2-5; a weak D match, TRBD2 (6 bases). Germline V gene sequence: CDR1 MDHEN, CDR2 SYDVKM. V dropped 1 base and J dropped 4 bases, with 10 bases sitting between them. CDR3 length equals 14 residues. The CDR3 DNA reads as TGTGCCAGCAGTTTATTAGTACTAGCAGAGACCCAGTACTTC. Protein: CASSLLVLAETQYF.

The chain links TRBV19 to TRBJ1-4, with D possibly being TRBD1 (6 bases). The germline gives CDR1 LNHDA, CDR2 SQIVND (reference sequence). V was shortened by 9 bases and J by 1 base, with 12 bases between the two germline ends. The CDR3 runs to 14 residues. As DNA, the CDR3 is TGTGCCAGCGGGAAGGGGGTAACTAATGAAAAACTGTTTTTT. Its translation is CASGKGVTNEKLFF.

This rearrangement joins TRBV12-5 to TRBJ1-2; 7 bases line up with TRBD1. Per the germline V gene, CDR1 is LGHNT and CDR2 is FRNRAP. This CDR3 contains 16 residues. The V gene end was trimmed by 1 base and the J gene end by 6 bases; junction bases not matched to a gene: 11. The CDR3 DNA follows: TGTGCTAGTGGTTTGGAAAAAGGGGGCGCGGGGAATGGCTACACCTTC. Translated, it gives CASGLEKGGAGNGYTF.

The V and J genes are TRBV30 and TRBJ1-1, with D uncertain. CDR3 length equals 11 residues. CDR1 and CDR2 from the germline V gene are GTSNPN and SVGIG (reference sequence). The V end was cut by 3 bases, the J end by 6 bases, with 8 bases between. The CDR3 nucleotides read TGTGCCTGGAGGAGTAGAGCTGAAGCTTTCTTT. Residues: CAWRSRAEAFF.

V gene TRBV11-2 combines with J gene TRBJ2-7, with D perhaps TRBD1 (6 bases). Germline CDR1 and CDR2: SGHAT and FQNNGV. Deletions cut 7 bases from V and 4 bases from J, with 17 bases between. The CDR3 consists of 14 residues. This CDR3 is CASNPKGVEYEQYF. CDR3 coding DNA: TGTGCCAGCAACCCCAAGGGGGTTGAATACGAGCAGTACTTC.

V is TRBV7-8 and J is TRBJ2-7, with 10 bases that match TRBD2. Germline assignment: CDR1 SGHVS and CDR2 FQNEAQ. CDR3 length: 17 residues. The V gene end was trimmed by 4 bases and the J gene end by 6 bases; junction bases not matched to a gene: 15. The DNA for the CDR3 is TGTGCCAGCAGCTCCCCTTTAGCGGGAGGCCCTAATGGCGAGCAGTACTTC. As protein: CASSSPLAGGPNGEQYF.

This sequence joins TRBV7-9 and TRBJ2-2, with D unresolved. The CDR3 is 15 residues long. V dropped 3 bases and J dropped 0 bases, with 8 bases sitting between them. Germline lookup yields CDR1 SEHNR and CDR2 FQNEAQ (reference sequence). The CDR3, as DNA: TGTGCCAGCAGCTTGGGGTTCGCGAACACCGGGGAGCTGTTTTTT. It yields the protein CASSLGFANTGELFF.

This chain links TRBV11-3 with TRBJ1-1; no reliable D call. Trimming removed 1 base at V and 1 base at J, with 10 bases between. The CDR3 extends over 15 amino acids. The germline V gene has CDR1 SGHNT and CDR2 YENEEA. The CDR3 DNA follows: TGTGCCAGCAGCTTAGGGGCAGCTGAGAACACTGAAGCTTTCTTT. Protein sequence: CASSLGAAENTEAFF.

V and J are TRBV19 and TRBJ1-5; D is unclear. The CDR3 runs 15 residues. Germline CDR1 reads LNHDA; CDR2 reads SQIVND (reference sequence). V lost 5 bases and J lost 3, with 14 bases in between. CDR3 nucleotide sequence: TGTGCCAGTAGTTTAACCCGTCTAGACAATCAGCCCCAGCATTTT. Translation gives CASSLTRLDNQPQHF.

This chain's CDR3 is CARSAGPDQPQHF. The DNA for the CDR3 is TGTGCCCGAAGCGCGGGACCGGATCAGCCCCAGCATTTT. V and J are TRBV30 and TRBJ1-5, with D possibly TRBD1 on 5 matching bases. Deletions cut 8 bases from V and 5 bases from J, with 16 bases between. Per the germline V gene, CDR1 is GTSNPN and CDR2 is SVGIG (reference sequence). The length of the CDR3 is 13 residues.

This clone has a single count. The rearrangement links TRBV28 to TRBJ1-1; D is undetermined. Germline V CDR1 and CDR2: MDHEN, SYDVKM. CDR3 length equals 14 residues. The ends were cut back, 8 bases at V and 10 bases at J, with 23 bases in the middle. As DNA, the CDR3 is TGTGCCAGCCACGACTCGGGCACAAGTAAGGGAGCTTTCTTT. This encodes CASHDSGTSKGAFF.

The J gene is TRBJ2-3, the V gene TRBV7-9; D gene uncertain. The CDR3 has 11 amino acids. With 1 base removed from V and 8 bases from J, the gap between germline ends came to 4 bases. The germline V gene has CDR1 SEHNR and CDR2 FQNEAQ (reference sequence). This CDR3 reads CASSLDRTQYF. The CDR3 coding sequence is TGTGCCAGCAGCTTAGACCGTACGCAGTATTTT.

CDR3 region: CASRATPYEQYF. In DNA form, the CDR3 reads TGTGCCAGCAGAGCTACTCCCTACGAGCAGTACTTC. The chain has TRBV2 and TRBJ2-7; no reliable D call. Trimming left V 6 bases short and J 2 bases short, with 8 bases between. Germline-derived CDR1 and CDR2 are SNHLY and FYNNEI. This CDR3 has 12 amino acids.

V gene TRBV10-1 combines with J gene TRBJ2-1; a possible D gene is TRBD2 (6 bases). The CDR3 is 12 residues long. Germline values: CDR1 WNHNN, CDR2 SYGVQD (reference sequence). V lost 6 bases and J 10 bases, leaving 13 bases between the germline ends. CDR3 in DNA: TGCGCCAGCAGAGACCCGGCGGGAGAGCAGTTCTTC. It encodes CASRDPAGEQFF.

The chain employs TRBV5-1 and TRBJ2-1, with D tentatively TRBD2 (6 bases). The CDR3 extends over 18 amino acids. Per the germline V gene, CDR1 is SGHRS and CDR2 is YFSETQ. V lost 0 bases, J lost 0 bases, and 16 bases lay in between. CDR3 in amino acids: CASSLEVLVGSSYNEQFF. In DNA form, the CDR3 reads TGCGCCAGCAGCTTGGAGGTTTTGGTCGGGAGCTCCTACAATGAGCAGTTCTTC.

A note on this clone: Sequence at one end of the junction differs from germline and may be a read error. The chain has TRBV28 and TRBJ2-7; 9 bases line up with TRBD2. Germline CDR1 is MDHEN and CDR2 is SYDVKM. CDR3 length equals 15 residues. CDR3 nucleotide sequence: TGTGCCAGCACCCCATGGACTGTGCGGGAGGGCCTCTCGTCCTTC. This translates into CASTPWTVREGLSSF.

This sequence joins TRBV4-1 and TRBJ1-5; no clear D gene. CDR3 length: 15 residues. The ends were cut back, 1 base at V and 1 base at J, with 8 bases in the middle. Germline lookup yields CDR1 MGHRA and CDR2 YSYEKL. CDR3 amino acids: CASSQGERSNQPQHF. DNA for the CDR3: TGCGCCAGCAGCCAAGGTGAAAGAAGCAATCAGCCCCAGCATTTT.

The count of this clone is one. This sequence joins TRBV29-1 and TRBJ1-2; D remains unclear. Between the trimmed V and J ends, which lost 4 bases and 5 bases, there was a span of 17 bases. CDR3 length equals 14 residues. Germline CDR1 is SQVTM and CDR2 is ANQGSEA. The CDR3 reads CSVVFLGQHYGYTF. CDR3 in DNA: TGCAGCGTTGTTTTTCTAGGGCAACATTATGGCTACACCTTC.

This rearrangement joins TRBV27 to TRBJ2-3; the D gene could be TRBD1 or TRBD2 (5 bases each). Trimming shortened V by 3 bases and J by 2 bases, and 12 bases separated the two germline ends. The CDR3 contains 15 residues. The germline V gene has CDR1 MNHEY and CDR2 SMNVEV (reference sequence). CDR3 loop: CASSFAAGATDTQYF. For the CDR3, the DNA is TGTGCCAGCAGTTTTGCGGCCGGGGCCACAGATACGCAGTATTTT.

The rearrangement uses TRBV19 and TRBJ2-1, with D perhaps TRBD1 or TRBD2 (6 bases each). CDR1 LNHDA and CDR2 SQIVND come from the germline V gene (reference sequence). This CDR3 spans 13 amino acids. Between the trimmed V and J ends, which lost 5 bases and 8 bases, there was a span of 13 bases. The CDR3 here is CASSDQRGDEQFF. CDR3 DNA: TGTGCCAGTAGTGACCAGAGGGGGGATGAGCAGTTCTTC. The whole variable domain, remainder taken from reference TRBV19 and TRBJ2-1, is DGGITQSPKYLFRKEGQNVTLSCEQNLNHDAMYWYRQDPGQGLRLIYYSQIVNDFQKGDIAEGYSVSREKKESFPLTVTSAQKNPTAFYLCASSDQRGDEQFFGPGTRLTVL.

The chain has TRBV12-5 and TRBJ1-2; D perhaps matches TRBD1 (5 bases). The ends were cut back, 0 bases at V and 1 base at J, with 18 bases in the middle. CDR3 length: 18 amino acids. The germline V gene encodes CDR1 LGHNT and CDR2 FRNRAP. DNA for the CDR3: TGTGCTAGTGGTTTGGTACCCCCCGCGCAGGGTTTTAACTATGGCTACACCTTC. This translates into CASGLVPPAQGFNYGYTF.

The rearrangement joins TRBV6-5 to TRBJ2-4; D is perhaps TRBD1 (6 bases). Germline CDR1 is MNHEY and CDR2 is SVGAGI. The CDR3 extends over 15 amino acids. V dropped 3 bases and J dropped 4 bases, with 13 bases sitting between them. CDR3 in amino acids: CASSYTRGQKNIQYF. In DNA, the CDR3 is TGTGCCAGCAGTTATACCAGGGGCCAAAAAAACATTCAGTACTTC.